A selection of T cell receptor beta chains follows, all from one sample in a study of blood T cell repertoires in COVID-19. Sequenced by immunoSEQ multiplex PCR; TCRdb stores in-frame clones only, minus some. This sample has about 270,000 clones, with about nine tenths found just once. Specimen: peripheral blood. Receptor source: an older woman who had recovered from COVID-19. Each CDR3 is given with its conserved first and last residue. The D gene is left open where the match is weak. The size entry is marked missing in some rows and otherwise reads once, few, many or a size class.

d_call,j_call,clone_size,v_call,cdr3_aa,cdr3_nt
-,TRBJ1-6,-,TRBV4-1,CASSQDGGPSGSPLHF,TGCGCCAGCAGCCAAGATGGGGGCCCGTCGGGGTCACCCCTCCACTTT
TRBD1,TRBJ1-4,-,TRBV3-1/TRBV3-2,CASSQGTGWNEKLFF,TGTGCCAGCAGCCAAGGGACAGGTTGGAATGAAAAACTGTTTTTT
-,TRBJ2-3,-,TRBV15,CATSSLIVDTQYF,TGTGCCACCAGCAGTCTTATCGTGGATACGCAGTATTTT
-,TRBJ1-6,-,TRBV28,CASSFLNSPLHF,TGTGCCAGCAGTTTCCTCAATTCACCCCTCCACTTT
-,TRBJ2-3,-,TRBV4-3,CASSQDPSPHLPQEYF,TGCGCCAGCAGCCAAGATCCTTCCCCACACCTCCCGCAGGAGTATTTT
TRBD1,TRBJ1-1,few,TRBV19,CASSKTAATGEAFF,TGTGCCAGTAGTAAGACTGCCGCGACAGGGGAAGCTTTCTTT
TRBD1,TRBJ2-2,-,TRBV19,CASSIIQGVAGELFF,TGTGCCAGTAGTATAATCCAGGGGGTTGCCGGGGAGCTGTTTTTT
TRBD2,TRBJ2-3,-,TRBV9,CASSVAGGGADTQYF,TGTGCCAGCAGCGTAGCCGGGGGGGGCGCAGATACGCAGTATTTT
TRBD1,TRBJ1-2,-,TRBV2,CASSRTGAYTDYGYTF,TGTGCCAGCAGTAGGACAGGGGCGTATACGGACTATGGCTACACCTTC
TRBD1,TRBJ1-2,-,TRBV9,CASSLNQGTENYGYTF,TGTGCCAGCAGCTTGAATCAAGGGACAGAGAACTATGGCTACACCTTC
TRBD1,TRBJ2-1,-,TRBV19,CASSRDRGYNEQFF,TGTGCCAGTAGTAGGGACAGGGGATACAATGAGCAGTTCTTC
TRBD2,TRBJ2-7,-,TRBV3-1/TRBV3-2,CASSQDPGGSGGFYEQYF,TGTGCCAGCAGCCAAGATCCGGGGGGTAGCGGGGGCTTCTACGAGCAGTACTTC
TRBD2,TRBJ2-1,-,TRBV2,CASRWTSSNEQFF,TGTGCCAGCAGGTGGACTAGCTCCAATGAGCAGTTCTTC
TRBD2,TRBJ2-3,-,TRBV10-2,CASSESGTSGGPSTDTQYF,TGCGCCAGCAGTGAGTCGGGGACTAGTGGGGGACCCAGCACAGATACGCAGTATTTT
-,TRBJ2-3,-,TRBV5-4,CASSLAGVPDTQYF,TGTGCCAGCAGCTTGGCGGGGGTTCCAGATACGCAGTATTTT
-,TRBJ1-2,few,TRBV7-2,CASSETGYYGYTF,TGTGCCAGCAGCGAAACGGGGTACTATGGCTACACCTTC
TRBD1,TRBJ2-2,-,TRBV7-2,CASGTQGAVTGELFF,TGTGCCAGCGGAACCCAGGGGGCCGTAACCGGGGAGCTGTTTTTT
TRBD1,TRBJ1-6,-,TRBV4-1,CASSQDKDRVGSPLHF,TGCGCCAGCAGCCAAGATAAGGACAGGGTTGGTTCACCCCTCCACTTT
-,TRBJ1-2,-,TRBV5-1,CASSLGRTDLYGYTF,TGCGCCAGCAGCTTGGGGAGGACGGACCTCTATGGCTACACCTTC
TRBD1,TRBJ2-2,-,TRBV5-1,CASSGGQGRFFAGELFF,TGCGCCAGCAGCGGGGGACAGGGTAGATTTTTTGCCGGGGAGCTGTTTTTT
-,TRBJ1-3,-,TRBV9,CASSLSSGNTIYF,TGTGCCAGCAGCCTTAGTTCTGGAAACACCATATATTTT
-,TRBJ1-1,once,TRBV19,CASNGGRYTEAFF,TGTGCCAGTAACGGGGGGAGGTACACTGAAGCTTTCTTT
-,TRBJ2-5,-,TRBV7-2,CASFHWGQGPQETQYF,TGTGCCAGCTTCCATTGGGGGCAGGGTCCACAAGAGACCCAGTACTTC
-,TRBJ2-7,once,TRBV7-9,CASSLPPGGYPYEQYF,TGTGCCAGCAGCTTACCCCCTGGGGGGTACCCCTACGAGCAGTACTTC
-,TRBJ1-3,-,TRBV5-8,CASSFGQSSGNTIYF,TGTGCCAGCAGCTTTGGACAGAGCTCTGGAAACACCATATATTTT
-,TRBJ2-3,-,TRBV6-4,CASSAQGITDTQYF,TGTGCCAGCAGTGCCCAGGGTATCACAGATACGCAGTATTTT
-,TRBJ2-5,-,TRBV7-2,CASSARGQETQYF,TGTGCCAGCAGCGCTAGGGGCCAAGAGACCCAGTACTTC
TRBD1,TRBJ1-2,-,TRBV2,CASSFQGAPYGYTF,TGTGCCAGCAGTTTTCAGGGGGCGCCGTATGGCTACACCTTC
-,TRBJ2-3,-,TRBV3-1/TRBV3-2,CASSQRAKGVTQYF,TGTGCCAGCAGCCAAAGGGCGAAGGGGGTGACGCAGTATTTT
-,TRBJ1-1,-,TRBV6-4,CGEAKGETEAFF,TGTGGAGAGGCTAAAGGTGAGACTGAAGCTTTCTTT
-,TRBJ1-4,-,TRBV29-1,CSVEVDSYNEKLFF,TGCAGCGTTGAAGTCGACAGCTATAATGAAAAACTGTTTTTT
TRBD1,TRBJ2-7,-,TRBV28,CASTMMGQGVNEQYF,TGTGCCAGCACGATGATGGGACAGGGTGTCAACGAGCAGTACTTC
-,TRBJ2-2,-,TRBV5-4,CASSDPPGTYTGELFF,TGTGCCAGCAGCGACCCTCCCGGGACTTACACCGGGGAGCTGTTTTTT
-,TRBJ1-4,-,TRBV7-6,CASTPGVAVSGKLFF,TGTGCCAGCACCCCTGGTGTCGCGGTCAGTGGAAAACTGTTTTTT
TRBD1,TRBJ1-3,once,TRBV20-1,CSASRTGYGNTIYF,TGCAGTGCTAGTAGGACAGGGTATGGAAACACCATATATTTT
TRBD1,TRBJ2-7,-,TRBV4-1,CASSLHSGQGYEQYF,TGCGCCAGCAGCCTCCATTCGGGACAGGGTTACGAGCAGTACTTC
TRBD1,TRBJ2-7,few,TRBV24-1,CAPQRGQCLYEQYF,TGTGCCCCTCAAAGGGGACAGTGCCTCTACGAGCAGTACTTC
TRBD1,TRBJ1-2,-,TRBV28,CASSWAGTGTYGYTF,TGTGCCAGCAGTTGGGCCGGGACAGGGACCTATGGCTACACCTTC
TRBD1,TRBJ1-3,-,TRBV11-2,CASSRTGSGNTIYF,TGTGCCAGCAGCCGGACAGGCTCTGGAAACACCATATATTTT
-,TRBJ2-3,-,TRBV7-2,CASSLQRGTDTQYF,TGTGCCAGCAGCTTACAGCGGGGCACAGATACGCAGTATTTT
TRBD2,TRBJ2-3,few,TRBV5-1,CASSSPFSYSGGDTDTQYF,TGCGCCAGCAGCTCACCATTTAGTTATAGCGGGGGGGACACAGATACGCAGTATTTT
-,TRBJ1-1,few,TRBV5-1,CASRQGGMNTEAFF,TGCGCCAGCAGGCAGGGAGGCATGAACACTGAAGCTTTCTTT
-,TRBJ2-2,-,TRBV4-2,CTSSQGRSGELFF,TGTACCAGCAGCCAAGGCCGGTCCGGGGAGCTGTTTTTT
-,TRBJ1-2,-,TRBV9,CASSVMDKTYGYTF,TGTGCCAGCAGCGTAATGGACAAGACCTATGGCTACACCTTC
TRBD2,TRBJ2-1,few,TRBV6-1,CASSDQAGGSFYNEQFF,TGTGCCAGCAGTGATCAAGCGGGGGGATCCTTTTACAATGAGCAGTTCTTC
TRBD1,TRBJ1-1,-,TRBV28,CASRTQGVTEAFF,TGTGCCAGCAGGACGCAGGGGGTAACTGAAGCTTTCTTT
-,TRBJ2-7,-,TRBV9,CASSVDGSSYEQYF,TGTGCCAGCAGCGTAGACGGGAGCTCCTACGAGCAGTACTTC
TRBD1,TRBJ1-3,-,TRBV27,CASSLTGVAGNTIYF,TGTGCCAGCAGTTTGACAGGGGTGGCTGGAAACACCATATATTTT
TRBD1,TRBJ1-2,-,TRBV29-1,CSVSTGGGGNYGYTF,TGCAGCGTCTCGACAGGGGGGGGAGGAAACTATGGCTACACCTTC
-,TRBJ2-7,-,TRBV28,CASMGGYEQYF,TGTGCCAGCATGGGGGGCTACGAGCAGTACTTC
-,TRBJ2-3,-,TRBV19,CASSMIGGGTDTQYF,TGTGCCAGTAGTATGATTGGGGGCGGCACAGATACGCAGTATTTT
TRBD2,TRBJ2-5,-,TRBV6-1,CASSITSGGGETQYF,TGTGCCAGCAGCATTACTAGCGGGGGGGGAGAGACCCAGTACTTC